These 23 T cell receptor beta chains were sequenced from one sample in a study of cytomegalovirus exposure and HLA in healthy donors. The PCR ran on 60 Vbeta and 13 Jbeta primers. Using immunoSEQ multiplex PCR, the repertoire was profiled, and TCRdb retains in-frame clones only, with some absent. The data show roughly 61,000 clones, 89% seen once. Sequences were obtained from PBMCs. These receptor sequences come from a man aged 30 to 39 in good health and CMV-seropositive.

The CDR3 loop reads CASTRNTGELFF. In DNA form, the CDR3 reads TGTGCCAGCACCCGGAACACCGGGGAGCTGTTTTTT. This rearrangement joins TRBV6-6 to TRBJ2-2; the D is unclear. The CDR3 runs to 12 residues. Germline V gives CDR1 MNHNY, CDR2 SVGAGI (reference sequence). V lost 7 bases and J 1 base, leaving 4 bases between the germline ends.

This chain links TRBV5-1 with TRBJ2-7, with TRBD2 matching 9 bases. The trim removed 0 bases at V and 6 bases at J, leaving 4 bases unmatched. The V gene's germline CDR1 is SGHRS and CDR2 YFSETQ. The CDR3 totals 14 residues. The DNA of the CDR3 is TGCGCCAGCAGCTTGGTAGCGGGAGTAAGCGAGCAGTACTTC. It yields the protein CASSLVAGVSEQYF.

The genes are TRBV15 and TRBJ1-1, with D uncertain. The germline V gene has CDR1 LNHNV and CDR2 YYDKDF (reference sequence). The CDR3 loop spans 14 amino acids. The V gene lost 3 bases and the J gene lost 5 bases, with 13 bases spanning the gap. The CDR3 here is CATSRAGRGTEAFF. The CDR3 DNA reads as TGTGCCACCAGCAGGGCCGGGCGGGGTACTGAAGCTTTCTTT.

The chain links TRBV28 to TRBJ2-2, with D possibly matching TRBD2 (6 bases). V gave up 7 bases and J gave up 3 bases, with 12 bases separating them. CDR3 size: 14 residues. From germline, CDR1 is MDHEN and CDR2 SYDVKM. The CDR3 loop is CASTGVGHTGELFF. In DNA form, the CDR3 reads TGTGCCAGCACGGGGGTCGGGCACACCGGGGAGCTGTTTTTT. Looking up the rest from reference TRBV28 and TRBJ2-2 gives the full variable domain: DVKVTQSSRYLVKRTGEKVFLECVQDMDHENMFWYRQDPGLGLRLIYFSYDVKMKEKGDIPEGYSVSREKKERFSLILESASTNQTSMYLCASTGVGHTGELFFGEGSRLTVL.

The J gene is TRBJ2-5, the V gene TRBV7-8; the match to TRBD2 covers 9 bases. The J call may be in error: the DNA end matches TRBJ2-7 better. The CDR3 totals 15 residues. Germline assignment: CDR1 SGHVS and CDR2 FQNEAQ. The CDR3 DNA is TGTGCCAGCAGCTTATCTAGCGGGGTTTCCTACGAGCAGTACTTC. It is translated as CASSLSSGVSYEQYF.

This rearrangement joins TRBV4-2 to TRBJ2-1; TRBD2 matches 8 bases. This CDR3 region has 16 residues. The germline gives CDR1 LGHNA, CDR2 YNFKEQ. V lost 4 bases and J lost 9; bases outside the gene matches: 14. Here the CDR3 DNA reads TGTGCCAGCAGCCGACGAAGAGCGGGAGAGCCTGGTGAGCAGTTCTTC. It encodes CASSRRRAGEPGEQFF.

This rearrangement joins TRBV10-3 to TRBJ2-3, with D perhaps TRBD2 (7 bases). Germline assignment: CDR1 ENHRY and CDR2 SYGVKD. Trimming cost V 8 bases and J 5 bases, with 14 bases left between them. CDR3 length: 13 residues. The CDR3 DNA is TGTGCCATCCGGGGGGCTAGCGAAGATACGCAGTATTTT. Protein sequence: CAIRGASEDTQYF.

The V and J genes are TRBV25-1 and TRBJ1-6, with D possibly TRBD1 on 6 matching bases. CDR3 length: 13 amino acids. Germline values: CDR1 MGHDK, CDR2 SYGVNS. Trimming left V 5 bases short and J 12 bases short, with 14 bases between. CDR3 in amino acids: CASSPTGDGPLHF. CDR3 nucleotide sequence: TGTGCCAGCAGTCCGACAGGAGACGGACCCCTCCACTTT. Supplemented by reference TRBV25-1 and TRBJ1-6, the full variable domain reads EADIYQTPRYLVIGTGKKITLECSQTMGHDKMYWYQQDPGMELHLIHYSYGVNSTEKGDLSSESTVSRIRTEHFPLTLESARPSHTSQYLCASSPTGDGPLHFGNGTRLTVT.

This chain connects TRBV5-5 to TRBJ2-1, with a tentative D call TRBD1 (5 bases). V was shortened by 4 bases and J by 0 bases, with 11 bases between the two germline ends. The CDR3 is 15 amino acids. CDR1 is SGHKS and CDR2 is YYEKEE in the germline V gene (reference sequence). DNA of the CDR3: TGTGCCAGCAGCCCGACAGCGAGCTCCTACAATGAGCAGTTCTTC. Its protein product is CASSPTASSYNEQFF.

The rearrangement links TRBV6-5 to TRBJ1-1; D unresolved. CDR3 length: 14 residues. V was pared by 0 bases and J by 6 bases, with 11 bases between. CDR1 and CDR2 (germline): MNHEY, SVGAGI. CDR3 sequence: CASSYSGWRAEAFF. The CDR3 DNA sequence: TGTGCCAGCAGTTACTCGGGTTGGCGGGCTGAAGCTTTCTTT.

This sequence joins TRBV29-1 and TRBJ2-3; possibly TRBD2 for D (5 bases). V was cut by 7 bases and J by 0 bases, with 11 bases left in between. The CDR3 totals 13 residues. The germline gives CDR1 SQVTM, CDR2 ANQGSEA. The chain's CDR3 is CSGEGSSTDTQYF. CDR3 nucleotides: TGCAGCGGTGAGGGCAGTAGCACAGATACGCAGTATTTT.

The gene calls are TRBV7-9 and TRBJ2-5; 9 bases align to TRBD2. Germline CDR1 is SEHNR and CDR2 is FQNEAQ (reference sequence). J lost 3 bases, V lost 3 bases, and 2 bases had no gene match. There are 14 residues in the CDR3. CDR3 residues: CASSLGLAEETQYF. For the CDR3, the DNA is TGTGCCAGCAGCTTGGGACTAGCAGAAGAGACCCAGTACTTC.

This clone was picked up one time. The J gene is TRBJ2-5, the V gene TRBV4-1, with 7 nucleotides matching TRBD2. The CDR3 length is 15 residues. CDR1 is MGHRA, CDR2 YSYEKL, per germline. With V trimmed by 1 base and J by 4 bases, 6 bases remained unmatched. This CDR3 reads CASSQAGGRRETQYF. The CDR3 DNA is TGCGCCAGCAGCCAAGCTGGCGGGAGACGAGAGACCCAGTACTTC.

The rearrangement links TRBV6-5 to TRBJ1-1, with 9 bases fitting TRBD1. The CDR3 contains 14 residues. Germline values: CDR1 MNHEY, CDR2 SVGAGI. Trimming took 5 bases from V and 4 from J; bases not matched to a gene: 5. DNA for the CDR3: TGTGCCAGCAGTGTATCGACAGGGGGCACTGAAGCTTTCTTT. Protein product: CASSVSTGGTEAFF.

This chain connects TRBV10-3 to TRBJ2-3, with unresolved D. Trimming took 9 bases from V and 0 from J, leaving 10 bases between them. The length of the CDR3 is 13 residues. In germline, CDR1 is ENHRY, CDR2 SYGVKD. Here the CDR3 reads CAISGPSTDTQYF. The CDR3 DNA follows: TGTGCCATTTCAGGCCCGAGCACAGATACGCAGTATTTT.

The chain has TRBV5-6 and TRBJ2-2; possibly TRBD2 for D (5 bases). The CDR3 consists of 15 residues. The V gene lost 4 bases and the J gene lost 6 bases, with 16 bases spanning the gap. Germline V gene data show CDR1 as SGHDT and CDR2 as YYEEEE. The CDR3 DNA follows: TGTGCCAGCAGCAAAGGACTCGCGGGCGCCGGGGAGCTGTTTTTT. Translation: CASSKGLAGAGELFF.

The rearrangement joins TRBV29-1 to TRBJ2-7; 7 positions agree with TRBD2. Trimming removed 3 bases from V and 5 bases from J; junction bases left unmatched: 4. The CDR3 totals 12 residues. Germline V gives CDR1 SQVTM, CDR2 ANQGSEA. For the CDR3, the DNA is TGCAGCGTTGAGGGAGGGCACCACGAGCAGTACTTC. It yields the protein CSVEGGHHEQYF.

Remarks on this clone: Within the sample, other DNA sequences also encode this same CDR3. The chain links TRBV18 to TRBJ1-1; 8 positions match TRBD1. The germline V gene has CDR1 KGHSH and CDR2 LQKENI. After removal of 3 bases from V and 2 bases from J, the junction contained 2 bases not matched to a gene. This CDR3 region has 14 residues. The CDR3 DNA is TGTGCCAGCTCACCCGACAGGGGCAACACTGAAGCTTTCTTT. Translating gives CASSPDRGNTEAFF.

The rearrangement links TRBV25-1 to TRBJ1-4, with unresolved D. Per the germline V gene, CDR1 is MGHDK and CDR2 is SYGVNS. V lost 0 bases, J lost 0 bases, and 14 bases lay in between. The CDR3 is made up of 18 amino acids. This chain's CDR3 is CASSEYAPMRATNEKLFF. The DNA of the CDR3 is TGTGCCAGCAGTGAATATGCCCCAATGCGAGCAACTAATGAAAAACTGTTTTTT.

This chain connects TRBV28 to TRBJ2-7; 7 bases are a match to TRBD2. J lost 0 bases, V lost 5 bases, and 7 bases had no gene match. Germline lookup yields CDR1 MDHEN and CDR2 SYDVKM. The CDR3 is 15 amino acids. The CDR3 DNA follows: TGTGCCAGCAGTAGGCTAGCGGAGACCTCCTACGAGCAGTACTTC. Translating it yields CASSRLAETSYEQYF.

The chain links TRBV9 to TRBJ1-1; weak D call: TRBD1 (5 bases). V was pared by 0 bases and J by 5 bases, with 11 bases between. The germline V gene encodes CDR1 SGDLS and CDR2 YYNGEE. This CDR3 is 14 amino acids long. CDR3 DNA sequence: TGTGCCAGCAGCGTAGCTGGGAGGGGAACTGAAGCTTTCTTT. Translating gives CASSVAGRGTEAFF.

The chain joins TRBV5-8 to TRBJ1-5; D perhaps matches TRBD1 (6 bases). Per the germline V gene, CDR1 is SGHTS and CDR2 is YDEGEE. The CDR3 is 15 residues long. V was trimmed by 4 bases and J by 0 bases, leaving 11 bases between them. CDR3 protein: CASSPGQYSNQPQHF. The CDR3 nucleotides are TGTGCCAGCAGCCCAGGACAGTATAGCAATCAGCCCCAGCATTTT.

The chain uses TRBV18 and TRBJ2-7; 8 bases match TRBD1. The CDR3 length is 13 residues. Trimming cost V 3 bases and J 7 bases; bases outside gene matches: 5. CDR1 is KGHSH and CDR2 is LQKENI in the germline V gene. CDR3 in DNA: TGTGCCAGCTCACCGAGGACAGGGAGGGAGCAGTACTTC. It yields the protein CASSPRTGREQYF.